This T cell receptor beta chain was observed in a study of T cell responses to AZD1222 COVID-19 vaccine. Whole-study results and caveats: Reports indicate that nearly half of spike-specific TCRs are directed at unmutated variant regions. Researchers took repertoire samples only after the peak T cell response had come. An increase in Spike-specific TCR breadth and depth was observed after two AZD1222 doses. Donors were largely white British and mainly female; clonal diversity was possibly underestimated.

This CDR3 has 20 amino acids. V shed 0 bases and J 4 bases; nucleotides not matched to a gene: 15. Germline loops: CDR1 LGHDT, CDR2 YNNKEL (reference sequence). TCRdb's table, derived via immunoSEQ multiplex PCR, lists solely in-frame clones and lacks some. The data contain about 130,000 clones, 89% of them singletons. On this clone: Its matching antigen is unknown.

This chain links TRBV3-1 (or the pseudogene TRBV3-2) with TRBJ2-7; 13 bases fit TRBD2. The clonotype was recovered from an adult in good health. This material consisted of peripheral blood, taken on day 0 of AZD1222 vaccination. The CDR3 loop is CASSQDVRKGLAGASYEQYF. The CDR3 nucleotides are TGTGCCAGCAGCCAAGATGTACGAAAAGGACTAGCGGGAGCGTCTTACGAGCAGTACTTC.